This T cell receptor (beta chain) was sequenced in a study of cytomegalovirus exposure and HLA in healthy donors. The CDR3 totals 15 residues. From germline, CDR1 is SGHAT and CDR2 FQNNGV. 13 Jbeta primers and 60 Vbeta primers were used for the PCR. The data were produced by immunoSEQ multiplex PCR, yet TCRdb's version contains in-frame clones alone and is incomplete. The sample yields almost 200,000 clones, around 79% seen once. The rearrangement joins TRBV11-2 to TRBJ2-5; 7 nucleotides line up with TRBD1. The J call may be incorrect, as the DNA end agrees better with TRBJ2-7. Sequencing used PBMCs. The receptor was derived from a male donor in good health and CMV-seropositive. CDR3 sequence: CASSRRQGRSYEQYF. CDR3 nucleotide sequence: TGTGCCAGCAGCCGGAGACAGGGCAGGTCCTACGAGCAGTACTTC.